This T cell receptor (beta chain) was profiled in a study of blood T cells in healthy people across ages. With a J-beta primer mix and a sample-barcoded 5' primer, a second PCR ran about 7 to 12 cycles. Each cDNA was tagged by a template-switch adaptor containing 12 random nucleotides. MiXCR, run by TCRdb on the 5' RACE reads, gives a single entry per CDR3 protein. The sample includes under 2,000,000 distinct CDR3 sequences, around half of them seen just once. General study points: PBMCs left unsorted prevented a conclusive naive versus antigen-experienced comparison. Whereas aged donors had fewer naive CD4+ cells, long-lived donors had more of them and higher diversity.

Germline CDR1 and CDR2: LGHNA and YNFKEQ. The V and J ends lost 0 bases and 2 bases respectively, with 13 bases between them. The CDR3 extends over 16 amino acids. This clonotype came up many times. Its antigen is still unknown. The TCR comes from a middle-aged woman in good health. The material sequenced was blood. The chain is built from TRBV4-2 and TRBJ2-5; possible D gene TRBD2, 6 bases. The CDR3 is CASSQDLGGNQETQYF. The CDR3 coding sequence is TGTGCCAGCAGCCAAGATTTAGGCGGGAATCAAGAGACCCAGTACTTC.